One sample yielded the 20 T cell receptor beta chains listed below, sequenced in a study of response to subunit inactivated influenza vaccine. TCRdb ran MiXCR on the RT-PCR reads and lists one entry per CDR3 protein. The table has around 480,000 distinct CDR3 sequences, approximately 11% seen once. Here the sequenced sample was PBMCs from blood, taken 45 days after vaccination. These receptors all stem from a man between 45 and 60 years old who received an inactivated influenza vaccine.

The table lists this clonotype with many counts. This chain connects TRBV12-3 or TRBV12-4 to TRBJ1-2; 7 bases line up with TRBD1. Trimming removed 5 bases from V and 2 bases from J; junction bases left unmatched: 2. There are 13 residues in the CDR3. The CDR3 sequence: CASSRQGNYGYTF. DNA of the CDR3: TGTGCCAGCAGTCGACAGGGAAACTATGGCTACACCTTC.

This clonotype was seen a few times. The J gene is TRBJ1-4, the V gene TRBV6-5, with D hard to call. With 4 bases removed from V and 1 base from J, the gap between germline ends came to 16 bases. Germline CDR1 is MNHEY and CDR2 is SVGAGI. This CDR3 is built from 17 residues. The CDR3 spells CASSFSTFHKTNEKLFF. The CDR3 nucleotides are TGTGCCAGCAGTTTTTCGACCTTCCACAAAACTAATGAAAAACTGTTTTTT.

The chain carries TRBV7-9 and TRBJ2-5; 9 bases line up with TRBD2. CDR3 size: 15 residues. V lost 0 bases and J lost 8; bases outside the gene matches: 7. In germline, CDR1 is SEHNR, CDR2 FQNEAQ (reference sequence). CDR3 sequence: CASSLAGGRVVTQYF. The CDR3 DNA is TGTGCCAGCAGCTTAGCTGGCGGGAGGGTGGTAACCCAGTACTTC. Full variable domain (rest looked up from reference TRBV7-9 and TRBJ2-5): DTGVSQNPRHKITKRGQNVTFRCDPISEHNRLYWYRQTLGQGPEFLTYFQNEAQLEKSRLLSDRFSAERPKGSFSTLEIQRTEQGDSAMYLCASSLAGGRVVTQYFGPGTRLLVL.

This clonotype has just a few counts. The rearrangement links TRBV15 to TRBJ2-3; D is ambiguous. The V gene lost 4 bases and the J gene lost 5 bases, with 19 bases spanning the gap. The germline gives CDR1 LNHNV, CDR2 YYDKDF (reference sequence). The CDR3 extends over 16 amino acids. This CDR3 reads CATSTGGVGYEDTQYF. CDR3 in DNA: TGTGCCACCAGCACCGGTGGGGTAGGGTATGAAGATACGCAGTATTTT.

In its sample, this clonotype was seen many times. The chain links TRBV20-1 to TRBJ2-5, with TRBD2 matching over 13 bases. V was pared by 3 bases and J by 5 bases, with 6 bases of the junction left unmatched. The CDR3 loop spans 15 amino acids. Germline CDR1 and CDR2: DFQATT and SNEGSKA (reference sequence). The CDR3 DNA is TGCAGTGCTAGTGGACTAGCGGGAGTCCGGGAGACCCAGTACTTC. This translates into CSASGLAGVRETQYF.

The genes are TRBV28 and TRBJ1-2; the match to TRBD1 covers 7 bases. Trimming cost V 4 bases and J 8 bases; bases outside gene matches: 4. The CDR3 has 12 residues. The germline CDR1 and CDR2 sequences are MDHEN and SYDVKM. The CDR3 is CASSSTGKGYTF. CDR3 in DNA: TGTGCCAGCAGTTCGACAGGGAAGGGCTACACCTTC.

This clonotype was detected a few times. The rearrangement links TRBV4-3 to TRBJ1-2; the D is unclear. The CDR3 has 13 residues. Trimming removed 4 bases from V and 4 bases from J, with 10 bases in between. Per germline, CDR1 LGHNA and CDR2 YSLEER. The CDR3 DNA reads TGCGCCAGCAGCCTTTATAATAGCTATGGCTACACCTTC. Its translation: CASSLYNSYGYTF.

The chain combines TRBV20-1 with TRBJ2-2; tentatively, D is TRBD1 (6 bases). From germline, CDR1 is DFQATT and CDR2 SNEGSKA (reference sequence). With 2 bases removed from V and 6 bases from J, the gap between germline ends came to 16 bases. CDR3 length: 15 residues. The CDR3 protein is CSARNREFTAGELFF. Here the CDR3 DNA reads TGCAGTGCTAGAAACAGGGAATTTACCGCCGGGGAGCTGTTTTTT.

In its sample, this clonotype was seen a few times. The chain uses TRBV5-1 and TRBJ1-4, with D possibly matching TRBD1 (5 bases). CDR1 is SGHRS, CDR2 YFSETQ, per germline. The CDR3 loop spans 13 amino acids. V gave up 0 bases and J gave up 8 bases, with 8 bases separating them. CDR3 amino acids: CASSLVGQEKLFF. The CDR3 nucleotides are TGCGCCAGCAGCTTGGTGGGGCAGGAAAAACTGTTTTTT.

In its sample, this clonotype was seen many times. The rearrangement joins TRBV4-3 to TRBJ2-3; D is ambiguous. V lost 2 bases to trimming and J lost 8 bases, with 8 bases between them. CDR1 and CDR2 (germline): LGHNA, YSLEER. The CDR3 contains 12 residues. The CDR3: CASSQLGGTQYF. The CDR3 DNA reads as TGCGCCAGCAGCCAACTAGGCGGTACGCAGTATTTT.

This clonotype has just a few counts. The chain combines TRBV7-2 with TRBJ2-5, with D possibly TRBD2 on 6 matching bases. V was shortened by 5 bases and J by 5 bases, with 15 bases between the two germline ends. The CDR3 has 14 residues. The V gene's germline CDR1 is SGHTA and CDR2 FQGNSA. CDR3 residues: CASSPGLWGETQYF. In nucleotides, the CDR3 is TGTGCCAGCAGCCCGGGACTCTGGGGGGAGACCCAGTACTTC.

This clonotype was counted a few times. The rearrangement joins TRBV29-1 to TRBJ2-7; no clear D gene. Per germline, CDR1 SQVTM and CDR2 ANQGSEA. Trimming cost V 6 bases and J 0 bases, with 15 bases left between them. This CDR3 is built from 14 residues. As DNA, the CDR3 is TGCAGCGTGAGCCCCTGGCTTAGCTCCTACGAGCAGTACTTC. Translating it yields CSVSPWLSSYEQYF.

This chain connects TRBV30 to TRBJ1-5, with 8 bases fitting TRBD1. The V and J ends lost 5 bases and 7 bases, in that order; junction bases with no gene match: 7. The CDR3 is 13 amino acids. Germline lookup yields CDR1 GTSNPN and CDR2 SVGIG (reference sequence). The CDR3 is CAWGQGARQPQHF. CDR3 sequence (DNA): TGTGCCTGGGGACAGGGAGCACGACAGCCCCAGCATTTT.

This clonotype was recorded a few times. This chain's CDR3 is CSVLEGRYGYTF. CDR3 DNA: TGCAGCGTTCTTGAGGGTCGCTATGGCTACACCTTC. This chain connects TRBV29-1 to TRBJ1-2; D unresolved. V was trimmed by 5 bases and J by 4 bases, leaving 11 bases between them. Germline CDR1 SQVTM, CDR2 ANQGSEA. The CDR3 is 12 residues long.

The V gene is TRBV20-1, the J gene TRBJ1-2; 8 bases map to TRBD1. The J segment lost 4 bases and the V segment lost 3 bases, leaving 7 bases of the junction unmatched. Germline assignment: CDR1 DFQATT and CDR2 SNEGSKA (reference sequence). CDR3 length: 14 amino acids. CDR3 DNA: TGCAGTGCTAGTCGGACAGGGAATTTCTATGGCTACACCTTC. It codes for CSASRTGNFYGYTF.

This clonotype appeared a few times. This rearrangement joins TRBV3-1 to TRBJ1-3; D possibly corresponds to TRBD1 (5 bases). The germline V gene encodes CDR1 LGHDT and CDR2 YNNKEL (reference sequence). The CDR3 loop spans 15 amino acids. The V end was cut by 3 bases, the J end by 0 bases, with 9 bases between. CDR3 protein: CASSQAQVSGNTIYF. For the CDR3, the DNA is TGTGCCAGCAGCCAGGCACAGGTCTCTGGAAACACCATATATTTT.

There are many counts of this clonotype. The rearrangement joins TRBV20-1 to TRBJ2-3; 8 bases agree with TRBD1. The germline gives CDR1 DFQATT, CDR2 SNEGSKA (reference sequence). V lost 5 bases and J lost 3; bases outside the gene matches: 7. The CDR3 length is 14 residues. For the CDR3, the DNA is TGCAGTGCTCGACGGACAGGGTTGACAGATACGCAGTATTTT. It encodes CSARRTGLTDTQYF.

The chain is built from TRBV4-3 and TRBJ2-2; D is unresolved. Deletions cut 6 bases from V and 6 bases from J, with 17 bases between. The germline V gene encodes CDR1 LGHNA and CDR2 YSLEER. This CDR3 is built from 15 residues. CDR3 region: CASSREASWPGELFF. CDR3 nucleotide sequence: TGCGCCAGCAGTCGAGAGGCTAGTTGGCCCGGGGAGCTGTTTTTT.

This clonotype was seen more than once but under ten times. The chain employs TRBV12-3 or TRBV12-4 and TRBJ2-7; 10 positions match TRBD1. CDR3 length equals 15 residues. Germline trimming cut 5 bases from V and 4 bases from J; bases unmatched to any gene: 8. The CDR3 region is CASSLLRDRGYEQYF. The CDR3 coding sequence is TGTGCCAGCAGTCTCCTCAGGGACAGGGGTTACGAGCAGTACTTC.

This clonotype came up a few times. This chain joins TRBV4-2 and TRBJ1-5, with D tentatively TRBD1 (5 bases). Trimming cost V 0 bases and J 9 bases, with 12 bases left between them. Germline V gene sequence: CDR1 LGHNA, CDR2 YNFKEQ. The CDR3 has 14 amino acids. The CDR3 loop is CASSQDPGTGPQHF. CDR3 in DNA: TGTGCCAGCAGCCAAGATCCCGGGACGGGGCCCCAGCATTTT.